Reported below is one T cell receptor beta chain. The antigen remains undetermined. Both 60 Vbeta primers and 13 Jbeta primers went into the PCR. Libraries were prepared by immunoSEQ multiplex PCR; TCRdb keeps only in-frame clonotypes and omits some of them. The table includes under 200,000 clones, around 79% detected once. CDR3 length equals 15 residues. J was trimmed by 7 bases and V by 4 bases; bases with no gene match: 9. The V gene's germline CDR1 is SGHVS and CDR2 FQNEAQ. This entry belongs to a study of cytomegalovirus exposure and HLA in healthy donors. General study findings and limits: A previous analysis found most TCR beta V segments productive roughly 90% or roughly 30% of the time.

The chain recombines TRBV7-8 with TRBJ2-5; 10 nucleotides line up with TRBD1. This clonotype originated in a woman aged 35 to 49 in good health and CMV-seropositive. The sequenced material came from PBMCs. The CDR3 protein is CASSSRTGGVGTQYF. CDR3 nucleotides: TGTGCCAGCAGCTCGCGGACAGGGGGGGTTGGGACCCAGTACTTC.